One and the same sample provided the 15 T cell receptor beta chains below, sequenced in a study of blood T cell repertoires in COVID-19. The method was immunoSEQ multiplex PCR; TCRdb's version includes in-frame clones alone and lacks a portion of them. Of 100,000 to 150,000 clones in the sample, roughly 80% were seen once. The specimen sequenced was PBMCs or T cells enriched from blood (not recorded which). Receptors originate from a man aged 40-55 years with acute COVID-19.

The V call is TRBV27, the J call TRBJ2-1; no reliable D call. V shed 4 bases and J shed 8 bases, with 18 bases lying between them. CDR3 length: 15 residues. Germline V CDR1 and CDR2: MNHEY, SMNVEV (reference sequence). CDR3 protein: CASSSPQRLSDEQFF. CDR3 DNA: TGTGCCAGCAGTTCCCCCCAGCGCTTAAGCGATGAGCAGTTCTTC.

The chain recombines TRBV5-1 with TRBJ2-2; D perhaps matches TRBD1 (5 bases). Trimming removed 0 bases at V and 4 bases at J, with 10 bases between. The CDR3 covers 15 residues. Germline V gene lookup returns CDR1 SGHRS and CDR2 YFSETQ. The CDR3 DNA is TGCGCCAGCAGCTTGGATGGGGCGCCCACCGGGGAGCTGTTTTTT. This translates into CASSLDGAPTGELFF.

The J gene is TRBJ1-4, the V gene TRBV28, with 12 bases matching TRBD1. The CDR3 totals 15 residues. The V gene's germline CDR1 is MDHEN and CDR2 SYDVKM. Trimming cost V 4 bases and J 8 bases; bases outside gene matches: 5. CDR3 sequence (DNA): TGTGCCAGCAGTTCGTCCGGGACAGGGGGCGAAAAACTGTTTTTT. This sequence encodes CASSSSGTGGEKLFF.

The rearrangement joins TRBV19 to TRBJ2-7; weak D call: TRBD1 (6 bases). The V end lost 3 bases, the J end lost 5 bases, and 20 bases lay between the germline ends. The CDR3 extends over 16 amino acids. Germline-derived CDR1 and CDR2 are LNHDA and SQIVND (reference sequence). The CDR3 loop reads CASSIMGHRGFNEQYF. As DNA, the CDR3 is TGTGCCAGTAGTATTATGGGACATAGAGGGTTCAACGAGCAGTACTTC. Together with reference TRBV19 and TRBJ2-7, the CDR3 gives the full variable domain: DGGITQSPKYLFRKEGQNVTLSCEQNLNHDAMYWYRQDPGQGLRLIYYSQIVNDFQKGDIAEGYSVSREKKESFPLTVTSAQKNPTAFYLCASSIMGHRGFNEQYFGPGTRLTVT.

The chain employs TRBV9 and TRBJ1-1; 9 bases are a match to TRBD1. The germline gives CDR1 SGDLS, CDR2 YYNGEE. The CDR3 is 16 amino acids. The V gene end was trimmed by 4 bases and the J gene end by 5 bases; junction bases not matched to a gene: 12. The CDR3 region has the DNA TGTGCCAGCAGCCTCATCACCGGGACAGGGAGGACTGAAGCTTTCTTT. Encoded protein: CASSLITGTGRTEAFF.

This clone was seen a single time. The genes are TRBV6-1 and TRBJ2-5; TRBD1 aligns across 8 bases. The junction had 5 bases not matched to a gene; V was cut back by 1 base and J by 4 bases. Germline V CDR1 and CDR2: MNHNS, SASEGT. The CDR3 consists of 15 residues. This chain's CDR3 is CASSEGARGRETQYF. In DNA form, the CDR3 reads TGTGCCAGCAGTGAAGGGGCCAGGGGGCGAGAGACCCAGTACTTC.

This clone has only a few counts. The chain recombines TRBV24-1 with TRBJ2-1; 8 bases map to TRBD2. The CDR3 length is 16 residues. Germline lookup yields CDR1 KGHDR and CDR2 SFDVKD. The V gene end was trimmed by 4 bases and the J gene end by 0 bases; junction bases not matched to a gene: 4. DNA of the CDR3: TGTGCCACCAGTGACTTCAGCGGGAGCTCCTACAATGAGCAGTTCTTC. Translated: CATSDFSGSSYNEQFF.

This sequence joins TRBV24-1 and TRBJ2-7; TRBD1 matches at 10 bases. The junction had 10 bases not matched to a gene; V was cut back by 3 bases and J by 3 bases. Germline V gives CDR1 KGHDR, CDR2 SFDVKD. The CDR3 is made up of 17 amino acids. Written as DNA, the CDR3 is TGTGCCACCAGTGATCCCGCGGAGGGACAGGGGTACTACGAGCAGTACTTC. It specifies CATSDPAEGQGYYEQYF.

This clone was observed a single time. The chain employs TRBV7-2 and TRBJ2-2; 9 bases agree with TRBD2. The CDR3 sequence is 17 residues long. CDR1 is SGHTA, CDR2 FQGNSA, per germline. V was pared by 5 bases and J by 5 bases, with 12 bases of the junction left unmatched. Here the CDR3 reads CASSRGGGAPGTGELFF. The CDR3 coding sequence is TGTGCCAGCAGCCGTGGCGGGGGGGCGCCGGGAACCGGGGAGCTGTTTTTT.

The sample holds a few counts of this clone. J is TRBJ1-5 and V is TRBV19; D call uncertain. Trimming cost V 10 bases and J 0 bases, with 10 bases left between them. Germline lookup yields CDR1 LNHDA and CDR2 SQIVND (reference sequence). The CDR3 is 13 residues long. In DNA, the CDR3 is TGTGCCACCTCGGACTTTAGCAATCAGCCCCAGCATTTT. This gives the protein CATSDFSNQPQHF.

The chain is built from TRBV2 and TRBJ1-5, with unresolved D. The CDR3 is 15 residues long. V was shortened by 5 bases and J by 0 bases, with 11 bases between the two germline ends. Germline V gene lookup returns CDR1 SNHLY and CDR2 FYNNEI. The CDR3 sequence is CASSLGGSSNQPQHF. CDR3 nucleotides: TGTGCCAGCAGTTTGGGAGGGAGTAGCAATCAGCCCCAGCATTTT.

The chain employs TRBV5-1 and TRBJ1-1; D is perhaps TRBD1 (5 bases). Trimming stripped 2 bases from V and 5 bases from J, with 16 bases between. The CDR3 extends over 15 amino acids. Germline CDR1 is SGHRS and CDR2 is YFSETQ. The CDR3 loop is CASSFDRPGGTEAFF. The CDR3 nucleotides are TGCGCCAGCAGCTTCGACAGACCCGGGGGAACTGAAGCTTTCTTT.

The chain has TRBV12-3 or TRBV12-4 and TRBJ2-7; D remains ambiguous. Between the trimmed V and J ends, which lost 3 bases and 9 bases, there was a span of 9 bases. CDR3 size: 11 residues. CDR3 sequence: CASSFYGVQYF. The CDR3 bases are TGTGCCAGCAGTTTTTATGGAGTGCAGTACTTC.

The V and J genes are TRBV5-1 and TRBJ2-5, with D possibly TRBD1 on 5 matching bases. The CDR3 is 14 amino acids. Germline V gene sequence: CDR1 SGHRS, CDR2 YFSETQ. V lost 4 bases to trimming and J lost 1 base, with 11 bases between them. The chain's CDR3 is CASSLDNPQETQYF. Here the CDR3 DNA reads TGCGCCAGCAGCCTGGACAACCCCCAAGAGACCCAGTACTTC. The full variable domain, its missing parts supplied by reference TRBV5-1 and TRBJ2-5, is KAGVTQTPRYLIKTRGQQVTLSCSPISGHRSVSWYQQTPGQGLQFLFEYFSETQRNKGNFPGRFSGRQFSNSRSEMNVSTLELGDSALYLCASSLDNPQETQYFGPGTRLLVL.

The chain joins TRBV30 to TRBJ2-7; TRBD1 aligns across 7 bases. The CDR3 extends over 13 amino acids. The germline CDR1 and CDR2 sequences are GTSNPN and SVGIG (reference sequence). J gave up 4 bases and V 5 bases, and 8 bases lay outside the gene matches. In nucleotides, the CDR3 is TGTGCCTGGGGACCGGGACAGCCTTACGAGCAGTACTTC. Protein sequence: CAWGPGQPYEQYF.